The 15 T cell receptor beta chains below come from one sample, sequenced in a study of T cells in Graves' hyperthyroidism and ophthalmopathy. Amplified TCR beta CDR3 regions derived from RNA transcripts. The HTBI set primed first-round TCR CDR3 RT-PCR. In TCRdb, the multiplex PCR reads were re-called with MiXCR into one record per CDR3 protein. The data hold 500,000 to 700,000 distinct CDR3 sequences, with over 15% observed a single time. Sequenced input: blood. Receptor source: a woman between 18 and 29 years old with Graves' hyperthyroidism.

Ten or more counts support this clonotype. The chain links TRBV28 to TRBJ2-7; D is undetermined. The V gene's germline CDR1 is MDHEN and CDR2 SYDVKM. The ends were cut back, 3 bases at V and 3 bases at J, with 6 bases in the middle. The CDR3 covers 12 residues. CDR3 sequence reads: CASSFLGYEQYF. CDR3 bases: TGTGCCAGCAGTTTTTTAGGCTACGAGCAGTACTTC.

The rearrangement uses TRBV15 and TRBJ2-2; D is perhaps TRBD2 (6 bases). CDR1 LNHNV and CDR2 YYDKDF come from the germline V gene (reference sequence). V was clipped by 0 bases and J by 5 bases, with 7 bases between them. This CDR3 has 14 residues. CDR3 protein: CATSRDRGTGELFF. The CDR3, as DNA: TGTGCCACCAGCAGAGATCGGGGGACCGGGGAGCTGTTTTTT.

The V gene is TRBV4-3, the J gene TRBJ2-3; the D is unclear. The V end was cut by 0 bases, the J end by 1 base, with 8 bases between. Germline V lookup: CDR1 LGHNA, CDR2 YSLEER. The CDR3 runs 15 residues. This chain's CDR3 is CASSQDSAGTDTQYF. CDR3 sequence (DNA): TGCGCCAGCAGCCAAGATTCCGCAGGCACAGATACGCAGTATTTT.

This clonotype was picked up a small number of times. The V call is TRBV20-1, the J call TRBJ2-1; D is uncertain. Per germline, CDR1 DFQATT and CDR2 SNEGSKA (reference sequence). This CDR3 comprises 14 residues. Trimming stripped 3 bases from V and 0 bases from J, with 9 bases between. CDR3 in DNA: TGCAGTGCTAGGGCATCCATCTCCTACAATGAGCAGTTCTTC. This sequence encodes CSARASISYNEQFF.

This clonotype was counted at least ten times. This rearrangement joins TRBV3-1 to TRBJ1-1, with D possibly TRBD1 on 5 matching bases. CDR3 size: 17 residues. With 3 bases removed from V and 1 base from J, the gap between germline ends came to 18 bases. Germline CDR1 reads LGHDT; CDR2 reads YNNKEL (reference sequence). CDR3 loop: CASSHPGPGPKNTEAFF. The CDR3 DNA follows: TGTGCCAGCAGCCACCCCGGTCCGGGACCGAAGAACACTGAAGCTTTCTTT.

The J gene is TRBJ2-2, the V gene TRBV2; 10 bases map to TRBD1. CDR1 and CDR2 (germline): SNHLY, FYNNEI. This CDR3 contains 14 residues. The V gene end was trimmed by 8 bases and the J gene end by 3 bases; junction bases not matched to a gene: 3. The CDR3 coding sequence is TGTGCCAGCGGAGGACAGGGGGACACCGGGGAGCTGTTTTTT. This gives the protein CASGGQGDTGELFF.

This clonotype was found a few times. The chain combines TRBV20-1 with TRBJ2-1; 12 bases align to TRBD2. The CDR3 has 16 amino acids. CDR1 is DFQATT and CDR2 is SNEGSKA in the germline V gene (reference sequence). Trimming took 5 bases from V and 4 from J; bases not matched to a gene: 9. The CDR3 nucleotides read TGCAGTGCTTATTCCGGACTAGCGGGGACATACAATGAGCAGTTCTTC. It translates to CSAYSGLAGTYNEQFF.

The chain carries TRBV6-1 and TRBJ2-5; D gene ambiguous. This CDR3 contains 13 residues. CDR1 and CDR2 (germline): MNHNS, SASEGT. The V end lost 7 bases, the J end lost 4 bases, and 13 bases lay between the germline ends. CDR3 protein: CASTQQWGETQYF. CDR3 DNA: TGTGCCAGCACCCAGCAATGGGGAGAGACCCAGTACTTC.

The genes are TRBV24-1 and TRBJ2-4; TRBD2 matches at 8 bases. Germline V gene lookup returns CDR1 KGHDR and CDR2 SFDVKD. The CDR3 runs to 20 residues. V was clipped by 0 bases and J by 0 bases; unmatched bases: 12. The CDR3 nucleotides read TGTGCCACCAGTGATTTGGTTAGCGGGGTTTGCCTTTTAGCCAAAAACATTCAGTACTTC. This codes for CATSDLVSGVCLLAKNIQYF.

This clonotype has just a few counts. The V and J genes are TRBV7-9 and TRBJ1-4, with unresolved D. V dropped 8 bases and J dropped 4 bases, with 11 bases sitting between them. This CDR3 has 13 amino acids. CDR1 and CDR2 (germline): SEHNR, FQNEAQ (reference sequence). CDR3 protein: CASAGYRNEKLFF. In DNA, the CDR3 is TGTGCCAGCGCGGGTTACCGTAATGAAAAACTGTTTTTT. Full variable domain (rest looked up from reference TRBV7-9 and TRBJ1-4): DTGVSQNPRHKITKRGQNVTFRCDPISEHNRLYWYRQTLGQGPEFLTYFQNEAQLEKSRLLSDRFSAERPKGSFSTLEIQRTEQGDSAMYLCASAGYRNEKLFFGSGTQLSVL.

The chain recombines TRBV7-9 with TRBJ2-5; 10 nucleotides line up with TRBD2. The V gene's germline CDR1 is SEHNR and CDR2 FQNEAQ (reference sequence). Germline trimming cut 5 bases from V and 2 bases from J; bases unmatched to any gene: 11. This CDR3 is built from 17 residues. The CDR3 bases are TGTGCCAGCAGCCTCGGGCGGGCTAGCGGGGGACAAGAGACCCAGTACTTC. It encodes CASSLGRASGGQETQYF.

This clonotype was observed a few times. The chain employs TRBV6-2 or TRBV6-3 and TRBJ2-7; 10 bases fit TRBD1. Germline CDR1 is MNHEY and CDR2 is SVGEGT. CDR3 length: 16 residues. With V trimmed by 4 bases and J by 1 base, 7 bases remained unmatched. The CDR3 DNA reads TGTGCCAGCAGTTCTCCCGGGACAGGGGAATCCTACGAGCAGTACTTC. Its translation: CASSSPGTGESYEQYF.

This clonotype was found many times. The chain recombines TRBV3-1 with TRBJ2-1, with TRBD1 matching over 8 bases. Germline V lookup: CDR1 LGHDT, CDR2 YNNKEL (reference sequence). Germline trimming cut 3 bases from V and 4 bases from J; bases unmatched to any gene: 5. The CDR3 loop spans 15 amino acids. Written as DNA, the CDR3 is TGTGCCAGCAGCCACGGACAGGGAAGATACAATGAGCAGTTCTTC. Protein product: CASSHGQGRYNEQFF.

This sequence joins TRBV19 and TRBJ2-2, with D possibly being TRBD1 (7 bases). The CDR3 consists of 15 residues. Germline loops: CDR1 LNHDA, CDR2 SQIVND (reference sequence). Trimming removed 5 bases at V and 0 bases at J, with 10 bases between. The CDR3 reads CASSVRGANTGELFF. The CDR3 DNA reads TGTGCCAGTAGTGTCAGGGGGGCGAACACCGGGGAGCTGTTTTTT.

This clonotype came up many times. V and J are TRBV7-9 and TRBJ1-2; D gene ambiguous. CDR1 is SEHNR and CDR2 is FQNEAQ in the germline V gene (reference sequence). This CDR3 region has 14 residues. V lost 1 base and J 6 bases, leaving 12 bases between the germline ends. CDR3 protein: CASSLERVDDGYTF. The CDR3 region has the DNA TGTGCCAGCAGCTTAGAGAGGGTCGACGATGGCTACACCTTC.